These 6 T cell receptor beta chains were sequenced from one sample in a study of blood T cell repertoires in COVID-19. TCRdb's copy holds only in-frame clones and misses some; the assay was immunoSEQ multiplex PCR. Of 390,000 or so clones in the sample, approximately 87% are singletons; the top ten hold 8% to 13%. Source material: peripheral blood. The receptors come from a woman in her 30s with COVID-19, enrolled during active disease.

Comments on this clone: Germline is not matched at one junction end, which may reflect a read error. This chain joins TRBV5-1 and TRBJ2-5; 10 nucleotides agree with TRBD2. The CDR3 is 16 residues long. Germline CDR1 and CDR2: SGHRS and YFSETQ. The CDR3 loop reads CASSLGTSGLQDTQYF. The CDR3 DNA is TGCGCCAGCAGCTTGGGGACTAGCGGACTCCAAGACACCCAGTACTTC.

In nucleotides, the CDR3 is TGCGCCAGCAGCTTCCCGGGACTAACAGATACGCAGTATTTT. The encoded protein is CASSFPGLTDTQYF. The chain uses TRBV5-1 and TRBJ2-3, with 7 nucleotides matching TRBD2. J lost 3 bases, V lost 2 bases, and 3 bases had no gene match. CDR1 SGHRS and CDR2 YFSETQ come from the germline V gene. CDR3 length equals 14 residues.

This rearrangement joins TRBV19 to TRBJ1-5, with TRBD1 identical over 9 bases. The CDR3 is 14 amino acids. The germline CDR1 and CDR2 sequences are LNHDA and SQIVND (reference sequence). Trimming cost V 3 bases and J 5 bases; bases outside gene matches: 2. The CDR3 region is CASSIGTGYQPQHF. The CDR3 nucleotides are TGTGCCAGTAGTATTGGGACAGGGTATCAGCCCCAGCATTTT.

The genes are TRBV25-1 and TRBJ2-1; TRBD2 agrees at 10 bases. The V segment lost 8 bases and the J segment 4 bases; nucleotides outside the gene matches: 5. The CDR3 contains 14 residues. CDR1 MGHDK and CDR2 SYGVNS come from the germline V gene. The CDR3 spells CASSLAGIYNEQFF. The CDR3 DNA reads as TGTGCCAGCTCACTAGCGGGGATTTACAATGAGCAGTTCTTC.

The chain employs TRBV2 and TRBJ1-6, with 9 nucleotides matching TRBD1. Germline V gene lookup returns CDR1 SNHLY and CDR2 FYNNEI. The CDR3 has 15 amino acids. V gave up 5 bases and J gave up 3 bases; unmatched junction bases: 2. In DNA, the CDR3 is TGTGCCAGCAGTATGGACAGGGGCTATAATTCACCCCTCCACTTT. Amino acids: CASSMDRGYNSPLHF.

The genes are TRBV10-3 and TRBJ2-1, with 8 bases aligning to TRBD2. Germline lookup yields CDR1 ENHRY and CDR2 SYGVKD. This CDR3 spans 16 amino acids. The V gene end was trimmed by 11 bases and the J gene end by 4 bases; junction bases not matched to a gene: 16. The CDR3 here is CADFRGGTRAYNEQFF. The CDR3 DNA is TGTGCCGACTTCAGGGGAGGGACTAGAGCTTACAATGAGCAGTTCTTC.